The 14 T cell receptor beta chains below come from one sample, sequenced in a study of cytomegalovirus exposure and HLA in healthy donors. TCRdb's copy holds only in-frame clones and misses some; the assay was immunoSEQ multiplex PCR. The sample has around 260,000 clones, around 91% seen once; the top ten hold under 4%. Sequencing used PBMCs. All receptors come from a woman in her thirties in good health and CMV-seronegative.

The chain uses TRBV4-1 and TRBJ1-1, with D tentatively TRBD1 (6 bases). V was clipped by 2 bases and J by 1 base, with 23 bases between them. The V gene's germline CDR1 is MGHRA and CDR2 YSYEKL. The CDR3 loop spans 19 amino acids. In DNA form, the CDR3 reads TGCGCCAGCAGCCAAAAACACAGGGATCTTATCCCTTCGAACACTGAAGCTTTCTTT. This codes for CASSQKHRDLIPSNTEAFF.

This clone was seen a handful of times. J is TRBJ1-4 and V is TRBV7-8; 8 bases line up with TRBD1. This CDR3 is 16 amino acids long. The J segment lost 4 bases and the V segment lost 5 bases, leaving 9 bases of the junction unmatched. The germline V gene encodes CDR1 SGHVS and CDR2 FQNEAQ. CDR3 protein: CASSQRDRGFNEKLFF. CDR3 in DNA: TGTGCCAGCAGCCAAAGAGACAGGGGATTTAATGAAAAACTGTTTTTT.

This chain uses TRBV5-6 with TRBJ1-1, with a weak D call TRBD1 (5 bases). V was clipped by 4 bases and J by 4 bases, with 11 bases between them. CDR1 and CDR2 from the germline V gene are SGHDT and YYEEEE. This CDR3 comprises 13 residues. CDR3 amino acids: CASSPSGSTEAFF. The DNA for the CDR3 is TGTGCCAGCAGCCCATCAGGGAGCACTGAAGCTTTCTTT.

This clone was seen once. The J gene is TRBJ1-5, the V gene TRBV2, with unresolved D. V lost 4 bases and J 4 bases, leaving 8 bases between the germline ends. CDR1 and CDR2 (germline): SNHLY, FYNNEI. The CDR3 contains 13 residues. CDR3 coding DNA: TGTGCCAGCAGTGTAGAAGGGAATCAGCCCCAGCATTTT. This gives the protein CASSVEGNQPQHF.

This clone occurred a few times. The chain recombines TRBV9 with TRBJ1-5, with 7 bases identical to TRBD1. CDR1 SGDLS and CDR2 YYNGEE come from the germline V gene. V was clipped by 5 bases and J by 1 base; unmatched bases: 3. This CDR3 contains 14 residues. This CDR3 is CASSTGESNQPQHF. DNA for the CDR3: TGTGCCAGCAGTACAGGGGAAAGCAATCAGCCCCAGCATTTT.

The chain joins TRBV11-2 to TRBJ1-5; the D gene is possibly TRBD1 (5 bases). V lost 8 bases and J 0 bases, leaving 14 bases between the germline ends. Germline lookup yields CDR1 SGHAT and CDR2 FQNNGV. The CDR3 is 15 residues long. CDR3 DNA: TGTGCCAGCTCCCATGGGACGACTAGCAATCAGCCCCAGCATTTT. This gives the protein CASSHGTTSNQPQHF.

The sample holds one count of this clone. The junction differs from germline at one of its ends, possibly a read error. V gene TRBV29-1 combines with J gene TRBJ2-7, with TRBD2 matching 8 bases. Germline-derived CDR1 and CDR2 are SQVTM and ANQGSEA. The CDR3 loop spans 15 amino acids. The CDR3 sequence: CSVEGSGKFTYEQYF. DNA for the CDR3: TGCAGCGTCGAAGGTAGCGGGAAGTTTACCTACGAGCAGTACTTC.

This chain links TRBV5-6 with TRBJ2-5; no clear D gene. Trimming cost V 4 bases and J 5 bases, with 21 bases left between them. The CDR3 contains 16 residues. Germline CDR1 reads SGHDT; CDR2 reads YYEEEE. CDR3 sequence reads: CASSPPPAAIGETQYF. The CDR3 DNA follows: TGTGCCAGCAGCCCCCCCCCGGCGGCAATTGGGGAGACCCAGTACTTC. Full variable domain (remainder filled in from reference TRBV5-6 and TRBJ2-5): DAGVTQSPTHLIKTRGQQVTLRCSPKSGHDTVSWYQQALGQGPQFIFQYYEEEERQRGNFPDRFSGHQFPNYSSELNVNALLLGDSALYLCASSPPPAAIGETQYFGPGTRLLVL.

This clone has just a few counts. The chain is built from TRBV19 and TRBJ1-3; D not resolved. The CDR3 contains 12 residues. V dropped 7 bases and J dropped 7 bases, with 11 bases sitting between them. Germline values: CDR1 LNHDA, CDR2 SQIVND (reference sequence). In DNA form, the CDR3 reads TGTGCCAGTATAAGAGCAGATAACACCATATATTTT. Translation: CASIRADNTIYF.

The chain is built from TRBV2 and TRBJ2-7; 9 bases agree with TRBD2. Germline V gives CDR1 SNHLY, CDR2 FYNNEI. The CDR3 runs to 18 residues. J gave up 2 bases and V 4 bases, and 15 bases lay outside the gene matches. CDR3 protein: CASSVPVGDAGGPYEQYF. The CDR3 region has the DNA TGTGCCAGCAGTGTCCCGGTAGGGGATGCGGGAGGGCCCTACGAGCAGTACTTC.

V gene TRBV7-3 combines with J gene TRBJ2-6, with D perhaps TRBD2 (6 bases). Trimming stripped 2 bases from V and 4 bases from J, with 9 bases between. The length of the CDR3 is 15 residues. Germline V lookup: CDR1 SGHTA, CDR2 FQGTGA. For the CDR3, the DNA is TGTGCCAGCAGCTTAGGAGGGCACGGGGCCAACGTCCTGACTTTC. This sequence encodes CASSLGGHGANVLTF.

This clone was found a few times. The chain links TRBV2 to TRBJ2-7; 10 bases align to TRBD2. Trimming cost V 1 base and J 3 bases; bases outside gene matches: 6. CDR1 and CDR2 (germline): SNHLY, FYNNEI. The length of the CDR3 is 16 residues. CDR3 bases: TGTGCCAGCAGTGAAGGGGGACTAGCGAGTATCTACGAGCAGTACTTC. Its translation is CASSEGGLASIYEQYF.

The chain is built from TRBV2 and TRBJ2-3, with TRBD2 identical over 13 bases. Germline V gene lookup returns CDR1 SNHLY and CDR2 FYNNEI. With 10 bases clipped from V and 4 bases from J, the junction kept 5 bases outside the gene matches. The CDR3 is 14 amino acids. The DNA of the CDR3 is TGTGCCAACGGACTAGCGGGAGCCCCAGATACGCAGTATTTT. Amino acid sequence: CANGLAGAPDTQYF.

A few counts support this clone. This rearrangement joins TRBV11-2 to TRBJ2-7, with D possibly matching TRBD2 (6 bases). CDR3 length equals 12 residues. V was shortened by 4 bases and J by 5 bases, with 9 bases between the two germline ends. CDR1 SGHAT and CDR2 FQNNGV come from the germline V gene. CDR3 bases: TGTGCCAGCAGCTCTAGCGCAAACGAGCAGTACTTC. The encoded protein is CASSSSANEQYF.